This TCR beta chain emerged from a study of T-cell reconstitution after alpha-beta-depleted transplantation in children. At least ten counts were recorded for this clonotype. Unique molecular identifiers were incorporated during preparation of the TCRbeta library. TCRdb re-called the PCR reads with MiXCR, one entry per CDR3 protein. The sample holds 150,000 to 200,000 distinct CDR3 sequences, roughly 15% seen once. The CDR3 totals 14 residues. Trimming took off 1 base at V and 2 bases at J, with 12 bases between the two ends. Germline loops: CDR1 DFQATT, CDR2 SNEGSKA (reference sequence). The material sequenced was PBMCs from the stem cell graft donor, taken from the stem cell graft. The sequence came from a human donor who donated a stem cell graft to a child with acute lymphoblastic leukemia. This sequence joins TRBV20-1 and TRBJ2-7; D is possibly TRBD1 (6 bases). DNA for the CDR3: TGCAGTGCTAGAGTTAACAGGGAGCCCTACGAGCAGTACTTC. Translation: CSARVNREPYEQYF.